This record concerns one T cell receptor beta chain sequence. What it binds is not known. V lost 5 bases to trimming and J lost 2 bases; unmatched junction nucleotides: 8. The CDR3 length is 16 residues. Germline CDR1 is SGHVS and CDR2 is FNYEAQ. Averaging roughly 100 mL, one heparinised blood draw was given by each donor. CD4+ cells of the naive, central memory, regulatory and stem cell-like memory types were sorted via CD45RO/CCR7/CD25/CD127/CD95/CD27. The sample originates from a study of beta chain features in type 1 diabetes. Study-level findings and limits: Type 1 diabetes patients showed a moderate but significant shortening of TCRB CDR3s in all four CD4+ subsets.

The study reverse transcribed the entire isolated RNA, so it sequenced expressed TCRB transcripts. Mean read depth for naive, central memory and regulatory T cell samples was around 3.5 million reads. The protocol was immunoSEQ multiplex PCR, while the TCRdb copy is restricted to in-frame clones and leaves out a portion. Of approximately 140,000 clones listed, approximately 10% are singletons. This clonotype was sampled from a man aged 25-45 years with type 1 diabetes. V and J are TRBV7-6 and TRBJ1-5; 8 positions agree with TRBD1. The material sequenced was central memory CD4+ T cells from blood. For the CDR3, the DNA is TGTGCCAGCAGCCCAGACAGGGGAAGGCGCAATCAGCCCCAGCATTTT. This gives the protein CASSPDRGRRNQPQHF. The full variable domain, completed using reference TRBV7-6 and TRBJ1-5, is GAGVSQSPRYKVTKRGQDVALRCDPISGHVSLYWYRQALGQGPEFLTYFNYEAQQDKSGLPNDRFSAERPEGSISTLTIQRTEQRDSAMYRCASSPDRGRRNQPQHFGDGTRLSIL.